This record concerns one T cell receptor beta chain sequence. Its target is not known. Noted time point: week 47, end of study. A single vaccine dose contained 300 ug of mutant IDH1 20-mer peptide, and topical imiquimod was used with it. Patients received eight vaccinations in weeks 1, 3, 5, 7, 11, 15, 19, 23. The sample originates from a study of a mutant IDH1 vaccine in newly diagnosed glioma. Study results and caveats: Vaccine-induced immune responses occurred in less than 95% of patients.

Clones were sequenced by immunoSEQ multiplex PCR, and TCRdb holds only the in-frame ones, with some missing. The sample has 45,000 to 65,000 clones; less than 70% are singletons. The clonotype comes from a man aged 40-50 years with glioma. Some clones in this sample may be carry-over from other donors' samples. The input for sequencing was peripheral blood mononuclear cells (PBMCs), taken from a glioma patient whose treatment included an IDH1 peptide vaccine.

The CDR3 spells CASSVNRRLTEAFF. The DNA of the CDR3 is TGTGCCAGCAGTGTAAACAGGAGGCTCACTGAAGCTTTCTTT. The gene calls are TRBV2 and TRBJ1-1; the D gene is possibly TRBD1 (5 bases). V was cut by 4 bases and J by 4 bases, with 13 bases left in between. This CDR3 comprises 14 residues. Germline V gene sequence: CDR1 SNHLY, CDR2 FYNNEI.